The following is a T cell receptor (beta chain) sequence with its context. The antigen remains undetermined. This record comes from a study of T cell repertoires in cytomegalovirus infection. Trimming at V came to 2 bases and at J to 4 bases, leaving 6 bases not matched to a gene. Germline-derived CDR1 and CDR2 are SGHNT and YYREEE (reference sequence). This CDR3 is built from 14 residues. TCRdb re-analysed the reads in MiXCR, keeping a single row per CDR3 protein. This table has 200,000 to 250,000 distinct CDR3 sequences, around 35% appearing once. The source material was CD8+ T cells from cultured PBMCs, sampled from culture after CMV antigen stimulation. The chain joins TRBV5-4 to TRBJ2-7, with 7 nucleotides matching TRBD1. The TCR comes from a human donor in good health (CMV status not recorded). Some clones in this sample may be carry-over from other donors' samples. The CDR3 here is CASSFSQGEYEQYF. As DNA, the CDR3 is TGTGCCAGCAGCTTTAGTCAGGGGGAGTACGAGCAGTACTTC.